A single sample gave rise to the 9 T cell receptor beta chains below, sequenced in a study of technical replicates of blood from four donors. Profiling relied on immunoSEQ multiplex PCR, and the TCRdb table lists in-frame clones only, not all of them. The table has fewer than 70,000 clones, 80% to 90% seen once. The sequenced material came from PBMCs. These receptor sequences come from a human donor in good health. Some clones in this sample may be carry-over from other donors' samples.

The genes are TRBV9 and TRBJ2-1; 8 bases line up with TRBD2. The germline gives CDR1 SGDLS, CDR2 YYNGEE. Germline trimming cut 2 bases from V and 1 base from J; bases unmatched to any gene: 5. The CDR3 sequence is 16 residues long. This CDR3 reads CASSVALAESYNEQFF. The CDR3 nucleotides read TGTGCCAGCAGCGTGGCACTAGCGGAATCCTACAATGAGCAGTTCTTC.

This clone turned up a few times. The chain uses TRBV30 and TRBJ1-1; D possibly corresponds to TRBD1 (5 bases). CDR3 length: 13 residues. Trimming cost V 0 bases and J 1 base, with 6 bases left between them. Looked up from germline, CDR1 is GTSNPN and CDR2 is SVGIG (reference sequence). This chain's CDR3 is CAWSVQGNTEAFF. The DNA for the CDR3 is TGTGCCTGGAGTGTCCAGGGGAACACTGAAGCTTTCTTT.

The chain carries TRBV7-8 and TRBJ1-2; D might be TRBD1 (5 bases). This CDR3 region has 13 residues. V dropped 1 base and J dropped 4 bases, with 7 bases sitting between them. The germline CDR1 and CDR2 sequences are SGHVS and FQNEAQ. The CDR3 protein is CASSLVQGYGYTF. CDR3 nucleotides: TGTGCCAGCAGCTTAGTGCAGGGCTATGGCTACACCTTC.

The V call is TRBV14, the J call TRBJ1-2; D might be TRBD1 (5 bases). Germline CDR1 and CDR2: SGHDN and FVKESK. V was clipped by 0 bases and J by 4 bases, with 12 bases between them. The CDR3 spans 15 residues. CDR3 amino acids: CASSQDGRGGYGYTF. The CDR3 coding sequence is TGTGCCAGCAGCCAAGATGGGCGGGGCGGCTATGGCTACACCTTC.

Details on this clone: Other DNA sequences in this specimen translate into the identical CDR3. The V and J genes are TRBV20-1 and TRBJ2-1, with 8 bases lining up with TRBD1. CDR1 DFQATT and CDR2 SNEGSKA come from the germline V gene (reference sequence). J gave up 7 bases and V 6 bases, and 2 bases lay outside the gene matches. The CDR3 extends over 11 amino acids. The DNA for the CDR3 is TGCAGTGCCGACAGGGGAAATGAGCAGTTCTTC. It specifies CSADRGNEQFF.

The genes are TRBV2 and TRBJ2-7; 8 nucleotides agree with TRBD1. The CDR3 has 13 residues. Germline V CDR1 and CDR2: SNHLY, FYNNEI. V shed 6 bases and J 3 bases; nucleotides not matched to a gene: 4. The CDR3 DNA reads TGTGCCAGCAGCCGACAGGGGAGCTACGAGCAGTACTTC. It yields the protein CASSRQGSYEQYF.

The chain uses TRBV4-2 and TRBJ2-1; 11 bases are a match to TRBD1. CDR1 is LGHNA and CDR2 is YNFKEQ in the germline V gene. CDR3 length: 14 amino acids. V shed 4 bases, J shed 14 bases, and the junction held 10 bases outside the gene matches. The chain's CDR3 is CASSREGQGASEFF. The CDR3 nucleotides read TGTGCCAGCAGCCGGGAAGGACAGGGGGCAAGCGAGTTCTTC.

The chain uses TRBV5-1 and TRBJ2-5, with D possibly matching TRBD1 (5 bases). Trimming shortened V by 4 bases and J by 0 bases, and 7 bases separated the two germline ends. The V gene's germline CDR1 is SGHRS and CDR2 YFSETQ. There are 13 residues in the CDR3. The CDR3 reads CASSEDNQETQYF. The CDR3 DNA reads TGCGCCAGCAGCGAGGACAACCAAGAGACCCAGTACTTC. Based on the CDR3 plus reference TRBV5-1 and TRBJ2-5, the full variable domain is KAGVTQTPRYLIKTRGQQVTLSCSPISGHRSVSWYQQTPGQGLQFLFEYFSETQRNKGNFPGRFSGRQFSNSRSEMNVSTLELGDSALYLCASSEDNQETQYFGPGTRLLVL.

This chain uses TRBV2 with TRBJ2-3; D is undetermined. The V gene lost 5 bases and the J gene lost 4 bases, with 13 bases spanning the gap. The CDR3 is made up of 14 amino acids. Germline V CDR1 and CDR2: SNHLY, FYNNEI. In DNA, the CDR3 is TGTGCCAGCAGTTTCCCACAAAATTCAGATACGCAGTATTTT. Amino acid sequence: CASSFPQNSDTQYF.